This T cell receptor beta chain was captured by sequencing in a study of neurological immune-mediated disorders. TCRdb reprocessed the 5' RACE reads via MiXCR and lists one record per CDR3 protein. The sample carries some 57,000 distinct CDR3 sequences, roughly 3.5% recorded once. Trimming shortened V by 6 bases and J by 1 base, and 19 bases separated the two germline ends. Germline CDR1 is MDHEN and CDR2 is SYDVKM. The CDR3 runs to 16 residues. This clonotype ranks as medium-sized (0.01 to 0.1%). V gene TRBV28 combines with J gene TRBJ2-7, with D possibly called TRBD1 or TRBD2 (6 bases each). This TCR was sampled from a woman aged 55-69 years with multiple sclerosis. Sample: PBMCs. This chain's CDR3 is CASSPPGDINSYEQYF. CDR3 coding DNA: TGTGCCAGCAGCCCTCCGGGGGACATTAATTCCTACGAGCAGTACTTC.